This T cell receptor (beta chain) appears in the sequencing data of a study of cytomegalovirus exposure and HLA in healthy donors. Findings and caveats of the study: Cytomegalovirus association was assigned to about 150 TCR beta chains.

Comments on this clone: Its target is not known.

The CDR3 length is 13 residues. With 1 base removed from V and 4 bases from J, the gap between germline ends came to 4 bases. The germline gives CDR1 KGHSH, CDR2 LQKENI. This PCR relied on a set of 60 Vbeta primers and 13 Jbeta primers. TCRdb's table, derived via immunoSEQ multiplex PCR, lists solely in-frame clones and lacks some. The sample has roughly 120,000 clones, 75% to 90% seen once. This TCR was sampled from a man aged 50-59 years in good health and CMV-seronegative. V is TRBV18 and J is TRBJ1-4; D not certain. Sequenced: PBMCs. The CDR3 loop is CASSPQHNEKLFF. CDR3 DNA: TGTGCCAGCTCACCACAGCATAATGAAAAACTGTTTTTT. The full variable domain, rest sourced from reference TRBV18 and TRBJ1-4, is NAGVMQNPRHLVRRRGQEARLRCSPMKGHSHVYWYRQLPEEGLKFMVYLQKENIIDESGMPKERFSAEFPKEGPSILRIQQVVRGDSAAYFCASSPQHNEKLFFGSGTQLSVL.